This TCR beta chain is from a study of T cell responses to AZD1222 COVID-19 vaccine. Study outcomes and limitations: Researchers took repertoire samples only after the peak T cell response had come. Spike-specific TCR repertoires showed rising breadth and depth after two AZD1222 doses. Mostly white British, mostly female donors; authors suggested clonal diversity may be underestimated. Baseline serology detected seropositivity in only six AZD1222 recipients.

Here immunoSEQ multiplex PCR was the method, and the copy in TCRdb shows in-frame clones only, minus some. The sample contains approximately 180,000 clones, 90% to 95% of which appear only once. In the case of this clone: Its cognate antigen is unknown.

Sequenced material: peripheral blood, taken 28 days after the second dose of the MenACWY control vaccine. The clonotype originates from an adult who received the MenACWY meningococcal vaccine as a control.

The CDR3 region has the DNA TGTGCCAGCTCACTACAGGGGGGTCAAGCTTTCTTT. This sequence encodes CASSLQGGQAFF. V gene TRBV18 combines with J gene TRBJ1-1; 8 bases fit TRBD1. V lost 4 bases and J lost 9; bases outside the gene matches: 4. CDR3 length: 12 residues. Germline loops: CDR1 KGHSH, CDR2 LQKENI.